The present T cell receptor beta chain was sequenced within a study of identical twins (dated by TCRdb to the mid-2010s). For context, the study as a whole: The study deep-sequenced TCR alpha and beta repertoires from monozygotic twins, unrelated adults of various ages and cord blood to test whether fetal clonotypes persist. Replicate twin experiments were performed at different times using different library preparation protocols to rule out contamination.

Comment on this clonotype: It has no known antigen specificity. The sample holds no much larger clone one base away, and base qualities are not on file.

V was cut back by 4 bases and J by 7 bases, leaving a gap of 9 bases between them. The germline V gene gives CDR1 as SGDLS and CDR2 as YYNGEE. From its cysteine to its phenylalanine, the CDR3 spans 12 amino acids. CDR3 DNA is the only sequence kept; it has 36 bases, read in frame from the first base. The library was built by means of 5' RACE. The sample was run on an Illumina HiSeq 2000. A universal primer binding site was added through template switching, and the final cDNA carried a unique molecular identifier so that TCR cDNA molecules could be counted accurately. Specific primers in the conserved constant-segment region were used to synthesize first-strand cDNA for TCR alpha and beta chains. Each cDNA library was double barcoded, with a SMART-Mk sample barcode plus Illumina barcodes, to control for contamination. TruSeq adapter sequences and Illumina sample barcodes were added in two successive PCR steps. TCR alpha and beta cDNA libraries were sequenced on the Illumina HiSeq platform with custom primers. In the paper's pipeline: MiGEC was used to process raw reads and extract unique molecular identifiers, and MiXCR was used to find CDR3 positions. For each individual, recombination models were inferred using an EM algorithm with the repgenHMM and IGoR tools. The tcR package in R was used for shared clonotype analysis, with sharing normalized by the product of cloneset sizes. To study raw recombination without the effects of thymic and clonal selection, out-of-frame nonproductive sequences were analyzed. TCRdb handled the public reads itself, with Q25 trimming in fastp and clone calling in MiXCR, and kept productive beta chains. Identical CDR3 proteins give one entry, which carries the most common genes and DNA. It is TCRdb's table, rather than the study itself, that gives the V and J calls and clone size. The sample table contains 1.5 million to 2 million distinct CDR3 sequences; only one count was recorded for more than 30% of them. The ten largest clones take up around 0.3% of the sample.

The paper as a whole reports these results and caveats: In beta out-of-frame sequences, excess twin sharing was weaker, because having fewer shared sequences lowered the signal-to-noise ratio. Invariant T cells such as MAIT and iNKT could partly confound zero-insertion analyses, though diverse VJ usage argued against this for most clonotypes. Recombination models systematically underestimated out-of-frame TCR alpha sharing in monozygotic twins but agreed with sharing between unrelated individuals. Because the same donors could not be followed over many years, the conclusions relied on cross-sectional statistical analysis. Compared with coincidental sharing between unrelated individuals, out-of-frame TCR alpha sequences shared between twins had an excess of sequences with low generation probability. Fewer insertions were carried by abundant cord blood beta clonotypes, a similar but weaker trend appeared in young adult naive repertoires, and no such trend appeared in memory repertoires.

Every donor was a healthy Caucasian. The sample consisted of cord blood. The TCR was taken from a newborn girl in good health. The rearranged chain carries TRBV9 and TRBJ2-4; the D gene assignment is ambiguous. This receptor has the CDR3 CASSPLGNIQYF. The nucleotide sequence reads as follows: TGTGCCAGCAGCCCGTTGGGTAACATTCAGTACTTC.